A single sample gave rise to the 18 T cell receptor beta chains below, sequenced in a study of a mutant IDH1 vaccine in newly diagnosed glioma. Noted time point: week 35, safety follow-up. In the vaccine, a single dose held 300 ug of the mutant IDH1 20-mer peptide, along with topical imiquimod. No antigens are known for them. Clones were read by immunoSEQ multiplex PCR, and TCRdb kept only the in-frame ones, dropping some. The table has about 68,000 clones, almost 85% seen once. Source: PBMCs, taken from a glioma patient whose treatment included an IDH1 peptide vaccine. These receptors were collected from a man younger than 35 with glioma.

The V and J genes are TRBV15 and TRBJ1-1; 10 nucleotides align to TRBD1. Per germline, CDR1 LNHNV and CDR2 YYDKDF (reference sequence). This CDR3 contains 16 residues. With V trimmed by 3 bases and J by 4 bases, 8 bases remained unmatched. This CDR3 reads CATSRGDRGIRTEAFF. The CDR3 nucleotides read TGTGCCACCAGCAGGGGGGACAGGGGAATCCGCACTGAAGCTTTCTTT.

The rearrangement links TRBV9 to TRBJ1-5; D is possibly TRBD1 (5 bases). Germline lookup yields CDR1 SGDLS and CDR2 YYNGEE. Trimming pared 4 bases from V and 4 bases from J, leaving 21 bases between. CDR3 length: 17 amino acids. CDR3 in amino acids: CASSTRRGTDLNQPQHF. CDR3 nucleotides: TGTGCCAGCAGCACACGTAGAGGGACGGACCTTAATCAGCCCCAGCATTTT.

V is TRBV6-6 and J is TRBJ1-2; possible D gene TRBD1, 5 bases. Germline V CDR1 and CDR2: MNHNY, SVGAGI (reference sequence). This CDR3 has 14 amino acids. Trimming took off 7 bases at V and 4 bases at J, with 16 bases between the two ends. CDR3 coding DNA: TGTGCCAGCATTAAGAGGGGTTCCTTCTATGGCTACACCTTC. It translates to CASIKRGSFYGYTF.

This clone was recorded a few times. The V gene is TRBV4-2, the J gene TRBJ1-6, with 8 nucleotides matching TRBD1. V dropped 0 bases and J dropped 7; count of bases not matched to a gene: 2. CDR1 LGHNA and CDR2 YNFKEQ come from the germline V gene. This CDR3 region has 15 residues. This CDR3 reads CASSQEGQANSPLHF. The CDR3, as DNA: TGTGCCAGCAGCCAAGAGGGACAGGCGAATTCACCCCTCCACTTT.

The chain has TRBV5-6 and TRBJ2-1; no definite D call. CDR1 and CDR2 (germline): SGHDT, YYEEEE. V was shortened by 0 bases and J by 0 bases, with 10 bases between the two germline ends. The CDR3 has 16 residues. In nucleotides, the CDR3 is TGTGCCAGCAGCTTGGTCTACATAAGCTCCTACAATGAGCAGTTCTTC. It translates to CASSLVYISSYNEQFF.

The V call is TRBV18, the J call TRBJ2-7, with 9 bases matching TRBD1. In germline, CDR1 is KGHSH, CDR2 LQKENI. The CDR3 contains 15 residues. V lost 2 bases and J lost 2; bases outside the gene matches: 4. In DNA, the CDR3 is TGTGCCAGCTCACCAACGGGACAGGGACCCTACGAGCAGTACTTC. Translated: CASSPTGQGPYEQYF. The full variable domain, rest sourced from reference TRBV18 and TRBJ2-7, is NAGVMQNPRHLVRRRGQEARLRCSPMKGHSHVYWYRQLPEEGLKFMVYLQKENIIDESGMPKERFSAEFPKEGPSILRIQQVVRGDSAAYFCASSPTGQGPYEQYFGPGTRLTVT.

V is TRBV14 and J is TRBJ1-1; D possibly corresponds to TRBD1 (5 bases). V dropped 4 bases and J dropped 5 bases, with 14 bases sitting between them. Germline CDR1 reads SGHDN; CDR2 reads FVKESK. The CDR3 length is 14 residues. Here the CDR3 DNA reads TGTGCCAGCAGCCGTCGGCAGGGAGATACTGAAGCTTTCTTT. Amino acid sequence: CASSRRQGDTEAFF.

This clone was seen only once. The chain employs TRBV29-1 and TRBJ1-2; D is undetermined. There are 12 residues in the CDR3. The V gene's germline CDR1 is SQVTM and CDR2 ANQGSEA. V shed 6 bases and J shed 2 bases, with 10 bases lying between them. The DNA for the CDR3 is TGCAGCGTCTCCACATCCAACTATGGCTACACCTTC. Protein sequence: CSVSTSNYGYTF.

The rearrangement joins TRBV28 to TRBJ2-4; the D is unclear. The CDR3 extends over 12 amino acids. Between the trimmed V and J ends, which lost 4 bases and 9 bases, there was a span of 10 bases. Germline V gene lookup returns CDR1 MDHEN and CDR2 SYDVKM. CDR3 sequence: CASSSWFGIQYF. Written as DNA, the CDR3 is TGTGCCAGCAGTTCGTGGTTCGGCATTCAGTACTTC.

J is TRBJ2-1 and V is TRBV2; weak D call: TRBD2 (7 bases). CDR3 length: 16 amino acids. Germline loops: CDR1 SNHLY, CDR2 FYNNEI. Trimming removed 5 bases from V and 3 bases from J, with 17 bases in between. The CDR3 DNA is TGTGCCAGCAGTCTGAGGGGGGGGGCCCTCTACAATGAGCAGTTCTTC. Its translation: CASSLRGGALYNEQFF.

V is TRBV9 and J is TRBJ2-2, with a possible D match to TRBD1 (6 bases). The CDR3 is made up of 14 amino acids. V lost 2 bases and J 6 bases, leaving 11 bases between the germline ends. CDR1 SGDLS and CDR2 YYNGEE come from the germline V gene. CDR3 DNA sequence: TGTGCCAGCAGCGTTTTACAGGGACCCGGGGAGCTGTTTTTT. Its translation: CASSVLQGPGELFF. The entire variable domain, with the rest obtained from reference TRBV9 and TRBJ2-2, is as follows: DSGVTQTPKHLITATGQRVTLRCSPRSGDLSVYWYQQSLDQGLQFLIQYYNGEERAKGNILERFSAQQFPDLHSELNLSSLELGDSALYFCASSVLQGPGELFFGEGSRLTVL.

J is TRBJ2-2 and V is TRBV18; the D gene is possibly TRBD1 (5 bases). This CDR3 spans 15 amino acids. V was clipped by 0 bases and J by 5 bases, with 10 bases between them. Germline loops: CDR1 KGHSH, CDR2 LQKENI. DNA for the CDR3: TGTGCCAGCTCACCACCAGGGGTGGCGACCGGGGAGCTGTTTTTT. Amino acids: CASSPPGVATGELFF.

This sequence joins TRBV5-1 and TRBJ1-2, with D possibly matching TRBD1 (6 bases). The CDR3 is made up of 14 amino acids. Trimming removed 4 bases at V and 5 bases at J, with 15 bases between. Germline CDR1 is SGHRS and CDR2 is YFSETQ. The CDR3 here is CASSPQGQTYGYTF. CDR3 DNA: TGCGCCAGCAGCCCCCAAGGACAGACTTATGGCTACACCTTC.

This sequence joins TRBV6-1 and TRBJ1-5, with no clear D. V was cut by 3 bases and J by 5 bases, with 11 bases left in between. Germline V gene data show CDR1 as MNHNS and CDR2 as SASEGT. The CDR3 is 14 residues long. The CDR3 coding sequence is TGTGCCAGCAGTGATCGGAGTCGGGATCAGCCCCAGCATTTT. It yields the protein CASSDRSRDQPQHF.

V is TRBV18 and J is TRBJ1-1, with a tentative D call TRBD1 (5 bases). This CDR3 is 15 amino acids long. The germline V and J ends were trimmed by 0 bases and 7 bases, with 15 bases remaining between them. Germline V gives CDR1 KGHSH, CDR2 LQKENI. The CDR3 spells CASSPPRGAVIEAFF. The CDR3 region has the DNA TGTGCCAGCTCACCACCGAGGGGTGCGGTTATTGAAGCTTTCTTT.

This chain joins TRBV5-1 and TRBJ2-1; tentative D call: TRBD1 (7 bases). The CDR3 has 15 residues. Germline lookup yields CDR1 SGHRS and CDR2 YFSETQ. V was shortened by 2 bases and J by 0 bases, with 9 bases between the two germline ends. The CDR3: CASSFQGGSYNEQFF. CDR3 DNA sequence: TGCGCCAGCAGCTTTCAGGGGGGCTCCTACAATGAGCAGTTCTTC.

The rearrangement links TRBV5-1 to TRBJ2-1; 11 nucleotides agree with TRBD1. The germline V gene encodes CDR1 SGHRS and CDR2 YFSETQ. Losses at the gene ends were 5 bases for V and 6 bases for J; bases not matched to a gene: 4. The CDR3 loop spans 14 amino acids. In nucleotides, the CDR3 is TGCGCCAGCAGGCCCGGGACAGGGGGCAATGAGCAGTTCTTC. Its translation: CASRPGTGGNEQFF.

This clone was seen more than once but under ten times. The rearrangement links TRBV4-1 to TRBJ1-1; 9 positions agree with TRBD1. The CDR3 is 15 residues long. Trimming removed 1 base from V and 6 bases from J; junction bases left unmatched: 6. CDR1 and CDR2 from the germline V gene are MGHRA and YSYEKL. In nucleotides, the CDR3 is TGCGCCAGCAGCCAAGGCGGGACAGGGTGGTCTGAAGCTTTCTTT. Translated: CASSQGGTGWSEAFF.